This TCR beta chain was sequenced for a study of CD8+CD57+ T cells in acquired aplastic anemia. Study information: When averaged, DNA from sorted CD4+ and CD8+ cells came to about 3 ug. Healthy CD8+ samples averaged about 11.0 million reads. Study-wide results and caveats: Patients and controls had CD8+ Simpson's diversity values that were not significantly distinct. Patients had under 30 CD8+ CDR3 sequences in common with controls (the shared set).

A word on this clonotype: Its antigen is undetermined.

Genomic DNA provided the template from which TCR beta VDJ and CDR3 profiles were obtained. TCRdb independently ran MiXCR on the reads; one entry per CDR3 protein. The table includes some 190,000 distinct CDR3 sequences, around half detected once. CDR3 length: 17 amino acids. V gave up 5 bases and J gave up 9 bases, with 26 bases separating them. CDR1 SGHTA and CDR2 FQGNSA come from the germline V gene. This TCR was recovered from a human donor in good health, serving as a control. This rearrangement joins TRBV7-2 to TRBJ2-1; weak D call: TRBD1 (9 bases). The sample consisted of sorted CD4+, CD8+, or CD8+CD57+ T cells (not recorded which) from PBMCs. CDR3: CASSRVGTGHAGGEQFF. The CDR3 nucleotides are TGTGCCAGCAGCCGCGTGGGGACAGGGCATGCGGGGGGTGAGCAGTTCTTC. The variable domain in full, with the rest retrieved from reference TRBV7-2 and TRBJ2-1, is GAGVSQSPSNKVTEKGKDVELRCDPISGHTALYWYRQSLGQGLEFLIYFQGNSAPDKSGLPSDRFSAERTGGSVSTLTIQRTQQEDSAVYLCASSRVGTGHAGGEQFFGPGTRLTVL.